Listed below are T cell receptor beta chains from one sample, sequenced in a study of cytomegalovirus exposure and HLA in healthy donors. Assay used: immunoSEQ multiplex PCR; TCRdb lists only in-frame clones, some missing. Among about 76,000 clones listed, over 60% were seen once. The sequenced sample was PBMCs. The receptors shown here come from a male donor in good health and CMV-seropositive. Each CDR3 is given with its conserved first and last residue. A D gene is named only where the DNA matches it firmly. Rows may omit the clone size; those that give it use once, few, many or a size class.

>.|TRBJ1-5|TRBD1|TRBV10-3
TGTGCCACCACGACAGGGATCAGCAATCAGCCCCAGCATTTT
CATTTGISNQPQHF
>.|TRBJ2-6|.|TRBV5-4
TGTGCCAGCAGCTTGGGCACAGCAGCTGGGGCCAACGTCCTGACTTTC
CASSLGTAAGANVLTF
>few|TRBJ1-1|.|TRBV5-1
TGCGCCAGCAGCTTGTATGCAGGGAACACTGAAGCTTTCTTT
CASSLYAGNTEAFF
>once|TRBJ2-1|.|TRBV6-5
TGTGCCAGCAGTTACGCGGGACTCACTGACAATGAGCAGTTCTTC
CASSYAGLTDNEQFF
>.|TRBJ1-2|.|TRBV5-1
TGCGCCAGCAGCTTGGCCGACTATGGCTACACCTTC
CASSLADYGYTF
>.|TRBJ2-5|.|TRBV9
TGTGCCAGCAGCCCGGGTTGGAGGCGGGTTGAGGAGACCCAGTACTTC
CASSPGWRRVEETQYF
>.|TRBJ2-2|TRBD2|TRBV4-2
TGTGCCAGCAGCCAAGGATTAGCGGGAGGGACCGGGGAGCTGTTTTTT
CASSQGLAGGTGELFF
>.|TRBJ2-3|.|TRBV7-6
TGTGCCAGCAGCTTATTGGGTCCGGGAACGCAGTATTTT
CASSLLGPGTQYF
>.|TRBJ1-1|.|TRBV7-9
TGTGCCAGCAGCTTAGCGGGGGCAGGGAACACTGAAGCTTTCTTT
CASSLAGAGNTEAFF
>.|TRBJ2-2|.|TRBV7-3
TGTGCCAGCAGCTCTTACACCGGGGAGCTGTTTTTT
CASSSYTGELFF
>.|TRBJ2-7|.|TRBV2
TGTGCCAGCAGTGAAGAAGTTAGCGTCTTGAAGCAGTACTTC
CASSEEVSVLKQYF
>few|TRBJ2-7|.|TRBV6-6
TGTGCCAGCAGGGAGGGGAGCGAGCAGTACTTC
CASREGSEQYF
>.|TRBJ2-4|TRBD1|TRBV7-8
TGTGCCAGCAGCTTGGCCGGGACAGGGAAGGGCAAAAACATTCAGTACTTC
CASSLAGTGKGKNIQYF
>.|TRBJ2-7|.|TRBV5-1
TGCGCCAGCAGGGCCGGGACACCGACCTACGAGCAGTACTTC
CASRAGTPTYEQYF
>.|TRBJ1-5|TRBD1|TRBV2
TGTGCCAGCGGTGGGGAACAGGGGAGCCAGCCCCAGCATTTT
CASGGEQGSQPQHF
>.|TRBJ2-5|TRBD2|TRBV9
TGTGCCAGCGGTAGCGGGGAATACCAAGAGACCCAGTACTTC
CASGSGEYQETQYF
>few|TRBJ2-3|.|TRBV28
TGTGCCAGCAGTGCACCGGGAGATAGCACAGATACGCAGTATTTT
CASSAPGDSTDTQYF
>.|TRBJ1-2|.|TRBV6-5
TGTGCCAGCAGTGGAACTGGGGGGGACTATGGCTACACCTTC
CASSGTGGDYGYTF
>few|TRBJ1-2|.|TRBV5-4
TGTGCCAGCAGCTCTACAACAGGGTATGGCTACACCTTC
CASSSTTGYGYTF
>.|TRBJ2-5|TRBD2|TRBV5-1
TGCGCCAGCAGAGTGGGACTAGCGGACCAAGAGACCCAGTACTTC
CASRVGLADQETQYF
>.|TRBJ2-1|TRBD1|TRBV18
TGTGCCAGCTCATCCCGGACAGGGAAGAGTGAGCAGTTCTTC
CASSSRTGKSEQFF
>.|TRBJ2-2|TRBD1|TRBV7-9
TGTGCCAGCAGCCACAGGGGATTAGGGGAGCTGTTTTTT
CASSHRGLGELFF
>.|TRBJ1-5|TRBD1|TRBV6-6
TGTGCCAGCAGCCCGGACAGGGGGAATTATCAGCCCCAGCATTTT
CASSPDRGNYQPQHF
>.|TRBJ2-5|.|TRBV6-1
TGTGCCAGCAGTGAAGACACCCAAGAGACCCAGTACTTC
CASSEDTQETQYF
>.|TRBJ1-4|TRBD1|TRBV28
TGTGCCAGCAGTTCAGGGGGCGGAAATGAAAAACTGTTTTTT
CASSSGGGNEKLFF
>.|TRBJ2-3|.|TRBV27
TGTGCCAGCAAATGGACTAGCACAGATACGCAGTATTTT
CASKWTSTDTQYF
>.|TRBJ1-5|TRBD1|TRBV5-4
TGTGCCAGCAGCTTGGCGGGACAGGGTCCAGTAGGCAATCAGCCCCAGCATTTT
CASSLAGQGPVGNQPQHF
>.|TRBJ1-4|.|TRBV7-3
TGTGCCAGCAGCCCCGGACAGACGACTAATGAAAAACTGTTTTTT
CASSPGQTTNEKLFF
>.|TRBJ1-6|.|TRBV4-2
TGTGCCAGCAGCCAAGATTGGACAGCGGATAATTCACCCCTCCACTTT
CASSQDWTADNSPLHF
>.|TRBJ1-1|.|TRBV14
TGTGCCAGCAGCCAAGTCAGGGTCACTGAAGCTTTCTTT
CASSQVRVTEAFF
>few|TRBJ1-6|.|TRBV7-8
TGTGCCAGCAGCTTCAGTGAAAATTCACCCCTCCACTTT
CASSFSENSPLHF
>.|TRBJ1-1|.|TRBV5-1
TGCGCCAGCAGCATATCAGGGGATGGCGAAGCTTTCTTT
CASSISGDGEAFF
>few|TRBJ2-7|TRBD1|TRBV10-2
TGCGCCAGCAGCGCACAGGGGATCGAGCAGTACTTC
CASSAQGIEQYF
>.|TRBJ1-2|TRBD1|TRBV6-5
TGTGCCAGCAGTTCCATGGGACAGGGTTATGGCTACACCTTC
CASSSMGQGYGYTF
>.|TRBJ1-2|TRBD1|TRBV11-2
TGTGCCAGCAGCCCGGGACAGTTAATCTATGGCTACACCTTC
CASSPGQLIYGYTF
>.|TRBJ1-1|.|TRBV9
TGTGCCAGCAGCGCCGTCCTAGGGGGGAACACTGAAGCTTTCTTT
CASSAVLGGNTEAFF
>.|TRBJ2-1|TRBD2|TRBV6-5
TGTGCCAGCAGTTCCACTAGCGGGGGATCCTACAATGAGCAGTTCTTC
CASSSTSGGSYNEQFF
>.|TRBJ1-1|TRBD1|TRBV30
TGTGCCTGGGGGACAGTCACTGAAGCTTTCTTT
CAWGTVTEAFF
>few|TRBJ1-2|.|TRBV29-1
TGCAGCGTCTATACAGTTCCTGGCTACACCTTC
CSVYTVPGYTF
>.|TRBJ1-1|.|TRBV18
TGTGCCACTAACAAGGGGTGGGACACTGAAGCTTTCTTT
CATNKGWDTEAFF
>.|TRBJ2-7|TRBD1|TRBV29-1
TGCAGCGTTTCTGGCAGGGGGAGCGAGCAGTACTTC
CSVSGRGSEQYF
>once|TRBJ2-1|TRBD2|TRBV9
TGTGCCAGCAGTGAGGGCGGGCTAGCGGATGAGCAGTTCTTC
CASSEGGLADEQFF
>.|TRBJ2-3|TRBD2|TRBV7-9
TGTGCCGGGCGGGCTAGCGGGAGTCAAGATACGCAGTATTTT
CAGRASGSQDTQYF
>.|TRBJ1-2|.|TRBV27
TGTGCCAGCAGTCCGGGAGCTTCTAACTATGGCTACACCTTC
CASSPGASNYGYTF
>once|TRBJ2-6|.|TRBV5-8
TGTGCCAGCAGCGTCAGGGTTCAGGGGGCCAACGTCCTGACTTTC
CASSVRVQGANVLTF
>.|TRBJ2-1|TRBD2|TRBV11-2
TGTGCCAGCAGCTTAGAGGCTAGCGGGAGGCAGTTCTTC
CASSLEASGRQFF
>.|TRBJ2-7|TRBD1|TRBV30
TGTGCCTGGAGTGTGGGACAGGGGGCCCACGAGCAGTACTTC
CAWSVGQGAHEQYF